This T cell receptor (beta chain) was obtained from a study of response to subunit inactivated influenza vaccine. Notes on the study in general: After each seasonal influenza vaccination, few new T cells are recruited, the authors suggested.

TCRdb re-called the RT-PCR reads with MiXCR, one entry per CDR3 protein. The top ten clones hold less than 8.5% of a sample with roughly 710,000 distinct CDR3 sequences, 12% to 15% of them seen once. CDR3 length: 16 amino acids. In the case of this clonotype: The antigen is undetermined.

The chain couples TRBV21-1 to TRBJ1-5; the table's D call TRBD1 went unverified against the DNA. TRBV21-1 is a documented pseudogene. The sequencing used PBMCs from blood, collected roughly 15 days before vaccination. The sequence derives from a man over 45 who received an inactivated influenza vaccine. The DNA of the CDR3 is TGTGCCAGCAGCACCAAACAGGGGGCCAGCAATCAGCCCCAGCATTTT. As protein: CASSTKQGASNQPQHF.